The 27 T cell receptor beta chains below were found in one sample sequenced in a study of cytomegalovirus exposure and HLA in healthy donors. The PCR contained 60 Vbeta and 13 Jbeta primers. Profiled with immunoSEQ multiplex PCR; TCRdb holds only in-frame clones, not every one. The sample gives under 200,000 clones, around 84% of which show up once; around 3.3% is in the top ten. The source material was PBMCs. The receptor source for this set is a woman aged 40-49 years in good health and CMV-seronegative.

The rearrangement links TRBV6-5 to TRBJ2-7, with 7 bases identical to TRBD1. The germline gives CDR1 MNHEY, CDR2 SVGAGI. This CDR3 is 13 amino acids long. Here the CDR3 reads CATQGGAYHEQYF. DNA for the CDR3: TGTGCGACCCAAGGGGGCGCGTACCACGAGCAGTACTTC.

V usage is TRBV6-1 and J usage is TRBJ1-4; TRBD1 aligns across 11 bases. J was trimmed by 5 bases and V by 2 bases; bases with no gene match: 1. This CDR3 region has 15 residues. CDR1 MNHNS and CDR2 SASEGT come from the germline V gene. The CDR3: CASSERDRGNEKLFF. The CDR3 DNA reads TGTGCCAGCAGTGAAAGGGACAGGGGGAATGAAAAACTGTTTTTT.

The chain combines TRBV27 with TRBJ2-7, with unresolved D. Trimming pared 2 bases from V and 4 bases from J, leaving 6 bases between. This CDR3 is built from 12 residues. Germline V gene lookup returns CDR1 MNHEY and CDR2 SMNVEV (reference sequence). The CDR3 region has the DNA TGTGCCAGCAGTTTAACACCTTACGAGCAGTACTTC. Translation: CASSLTPYEQYF.

The V gene is TRBV27, the J gene TRBJ2-2; no reliable D call. Trimming shortened V by 9 bases and J by 7 bases, and 15 bases separated the two germline ends. The CDR3 has 13 amino acids. The germline V gene encodes CDR1 MNHEY and CDR2 SMNVEV (reference sequence). The DNA of the CDR3 is TGTGCCAGTACTTCCTCCGCGTACGGGGAGCTGTTTTTT. Amino acid sequence: CASTSSAYGELFF.

The gene calls are TRBV2 and TRBJ2-5; 8 bases line up with TRBD2. The CDR3 length is 11 residues. The V and J ends lost 7 bases and 8 bases, in that order; junction bases with no gene match: 3. Per germline, CDR1 SNHLY and CDR2 FYNNEI. The CDR3 region is CASTRGGTQYF. CDR3 sequence (DNA): TGTGCCAGCACTCGGGGGGGTACCCAGTACTTC. The full variable domain, in which reference TRBV2 and TRBJ2-5 provide the parts outside the CDR3, is EPEVTQTPSHQVTQMGQEVILRCVPISNHLYFYWYRQILGQKVEFLVSFYNNEISEKSEIFDDQFSVERPDGSNFTLKIRSTKLEDSAMYFCASTRGGTQYFGPGTRLLVL.

The chain employs TRBV5-1 and TRBJ1-1, with D maybe TRBD1 (5 bases). Trimming removed 6 bases at V and 2 bases at J, with 8 bases between. CDR1 and CDR2 (germline): SGHRS, YFSETQ. The CDR3 is made up of 12 amino acids. The CDR3 sequence: CASKQVNTEAFF. The CDR3 DNA reads TGCGCCAGCAAACAGGTAAACACTGAAGCTTTCTTT.

The J gene is TRBJ2-5, the V gene TRBV2; D is uncertain. This CDR3 has 14 residues. Trimming cost V 7 bases and J 4 bases, with 16 bases left between them. From germline, CDR1 is SNHLY and CDR2 FYNNEI. The CDR3 nucleotides read TGTGCCAGCACCCCGGTGAGCGTGAGAGAGACCCAGTACTTC. Its translation is CASTPVSVRETQYF. The full variable domain, with the rest looked up from reference TRBV2 and TRBJ2-5, is EPEVTQTPSHQVTQMGQEVILRCVPISNHLYFYWYRQILGQKVEFLVSFYNNEISEKSEIFDDQFSVERPDGSNFTLKIRSTKLEDSAMYFCASTPVSVRETQYFGPGTRLLVL.

The CDR3 nucleotides are TGTGCCAGCAGCCAAGATGGTTTTGTCAGGGCCGGGACCCAGTACTTC. Translating it yields CASSQDGFVRAGTQYF. This chain joins TRBV4-2 and TRBJ2-5, with D perhaps matching TRBD1 (5 bases). The CDR3 consists of 16 residues. The V end lost 0 bases, the J end lost 7 bases, and 18 bases lay between the germline ends. From germline, CDR1 is LGHNA and CDR2 YNFKEQ.

A note on this clone: The junction differs from germline at one of its ends, possibly a read error. V gene TRBV7-9 combines with J gene TRBJ1-2; tentative D call: TRBD1 (6 bases). The CDR3 is 12 amino acids. Looked up from germline, CDR1 is SEHNR and CDR2 is FQNEAQ (reference sequence). As DNA, the CDR3 is TGTTCCAGCAGCCACGGCAGGGGTGGCTACACCTTC. This sequence encodes CSSSHGRGGYTF.

This sequence joins TRBV28 and TRBJ1-3, with TRBD1 matching over 9 bases. The CDR3 is made up of 16 amino acids. Unmatched junction bases numbered 10, after V lost 1 base and J lost 9 bases. Germline V gene lookup returns CDR1 MDHEN and CDR2 SYDVKM. DNA for the CDR3: TGTGCCAGCAGTTTATACCTGGACAGGGGTGAGGGCACCATATATTTT. Amino acid sequence: CASSLYLDRGEGTIYF.

This chain links TRBV7-8 with TRBJ2-7, with 8 bases that match TRBD1. The CDR3 spans 12 residues. Germline V gene data show CDR1 as SGHVS and CDR2 as FQNEAQ. The trim removed 4 bases at V and 5 bases at J, leaving 1 base unmatched. The CDR3 region has the DNA TGTGCCAGCAGCTGGACAGGGAACGAGCAGTACTTC. This codes for CASSWTGNEQYF.

The genes are TRBV11-2 and TRBJ1-1; D is ambiguous. With 0 bases removed from V and 3 bases from J, the gap between germline ends came to 5 bases. This CDR3 contains 13 residues. CDR1 and CDR2 from the germline V gene are SGHAT and FQNNGV. The CDR3 loop is CASSLDEDTEAFF. The CDR3 nucleotides read TGTGCCAGCAGCTTAGATGAGGACACTGAAGCTTTCTTT.

The chain couples TRBV11-1 to TRBJ1-6; perhaps TRBD1 as D (6 bases). This CDR3 region has 17 residues. The V end lost 4 bases, the J end lost 0 bases, and 13 bases lay between the germline ends. CDR1 SGHAT and CDR2 FQDESV come from the germline V gene (reference sequence). The CDR3 DNA reads TGTGCCAGCAGCTCCCGGGGGGCCGACTCCTATAATTCACCCCTCCACTTT. Protein product: CASSSRGADSYNSPLHF.

Comments on this clone: Other DNA sequences of this sample code for an identical CDR3. CDR3 amino acids: CASSFGGQPQHF. The DNA for the CDR3 is TGTGCCAGCAGCTTCGGGGGGCAGCCCCAGCATTTT. The V and J genes are TRBV7-2 and TRBJ1-5, with a possible D match to TRBD1 (5 bases). The CDR3 runs to 12 residues. V lost 3 bases and J lost 7, with 7 bases in between. Germline assignment: CDR1 SGHTA and CDR2 FQGNSA.

This clone was recorded a few times. V usage is TRBV4-2 and J usage is TRBJ1-1; D not certain. CDR1 is LGHNA and CDR2 is YNFKEQ in the germline V gene. The ends were cut back, 0 bases at V and 5 bases at J, with 7 bases in the middle. The CDR3 has 13 amino acids. The CDR3 nucleotides are TGTGCCAGCAGCCAAGATTCCGAGACTGAAGCTTTCTTT. Its translation is CASSQDSETEAFF.

The chain is built from TRBV7-9 and TRBJ1-1; 8 nucleotides line up with TRBD1. The germline CDR1 and CDR2 sequences are SEHNR and FQNEAQ (reference sequence). The CDR3 consists of 14 residues. Trimming cost V 5 bases and J 4 bases; bases outside gene matches: 6. DNA for the CDR3: TGTGCCAGCAGCCACAGGGGGTTTGGCACTGAAGCTTTCTTT. Translation: CASSHRGFGTEAFF.

V and J are TRBV5-1 and TRBJ2-5, with a possible D match to TRBD1 (6 bases). Per the germline V gene, CDR1 is SGHRS and CDR2 is YFSETQ. The CDR3 totals 16 residues. With 0 bases removed from V and 1 base from J, the gap between germline ends came to 13 bases. Here the CDR3 reads CASSLGADRAQETQYF. As DNA, the CDR3 is TGCGCCAGCAGCTTGGGGGCGGACAGAGCCCAAGAGACCCAGTACTTC.

This clone occurred a few times. V usage is TRBV29-1 and J usage is TRBJ1-3, with D perhaps matching TRBD1 (6 bases). V dropped 5 bases and J dropped 0 bases, with 14 bases sitting between them. CDR1 is SQVTM, CDR2 ANQGSEA, per germline. The CDR3 runs 15 residues. CDR3 in amino acids: CSVQLQGISGNTIYF. CDR3 DNA: TGCAGCGTTCAGTTACAGGGAATCTCTGGAAACACCATATATTTT.

The CDR3 spells CASSGGQGDEQYF. Written as DNA, the CDR3 is TGCGCCAGCAGCGGTGGACAGGGCGATGAGCAGTACTTC. The chain uses TRBV5-1 and TRBJ2-7; TRBD1 matches at 8 bases. CDR3 length: 13 amino acids. Unmatched junction bases numbered 7, after V lost 4 bases and J lost 7 bases. The V gene's germline CDR1 is SGHRS and CDR2 YFSETQ.

CDR3 amino acids: CASSPRPPTSGGTYEQYF. CDR3 nucleotides: TGTGCCAGCAGCCCCCGGCCCCCCACTAGCGGGGGAACCTACGAGCAGTACTTC. The V gene is TRBV7-6, the J gene TRBJ2-7, with 11 nucleotides matching TRBD2. This CDR3 contains 18 residues. V was pared by 5 bases and J by 2 bases, with 14 bases of the junction left unmatched. Germline V gene sequence: CDR1 SGHVS, CDR2 FNYEAQ.

The chain uses TRBV7-9 and TRBJ2-2, with TRBD1 matching over 7 bases. The CDR3 is 14 amino acids. V shed 5 bases and J 6 bases; nucleotides not matched to a gene: 6. Germline values: CDR1 SEHNR, CDR2 FQNEAQ (reference sequence). As DNA, the CDR3 is TGTGCCAGCAGCAACCGGGACAGCCCCGGGGAGCTGTTTTTT. Amino acid sequence: CASSNRDSPGELFF.

The chain carries TRBV11-2 and TRBJ2-3; weak D call: TRBD2 (5 bases). Germline V lookup: CDR1 SGHAT, CDR2 FQNNGV. Deletions cut 1 base from V and 8 bases from J, with 10 bases between. The CDR3 covers 13 residues. CDR3 nucleotides: TGTGCCAGCAGCTTAGCAGCGGAGGCTACGCAGTATTTT. Translation gives CASSLAAEATQYF.

The J gene is TRBJ2-3, the V gene TRBV12-5; D is uncertain. The germline V gene has CDR1 LGHNT and CDR2 FRNRAP. V was trimmed by 4 bases and J by 4 bases, leaving 9 bases between them. The CDR3 covers 13 residues. CDR3 DNA sequence: TGTGCTAGTGGTTCCGAGATAGCAGATACGCAGTATTTT. As protein: CASGSEIADTQYF.

This chain uses TRBV6-1 with TRBJ1-5; 7 nucleotides agree with TRBD1. The CDR3 has 13 amino acids. Germline CDR1 reads MNHNS; CDR2 reads SASEGT. The ends lost 3 bases at V and 12 bases at J; junction bases unmatched: 8. Written as DNA, the CDR3 is TGTGCCAGCAGTGATCCCGGGACAGAACTCCAGCATTTT. It encodes CASSDPGTELQHF.

The J gene is TRBJ1-1, the V gene TRBV18; 7 bases fit TRBD1. Germline V gives CDR1 KGHSH, CDR2 LQKENI. Trimming cost V 0 bases and J 4 bases; bases outside gene matches: 8. This CDR3 has 16 residues. CDR3 residues: CASSPPRVAGGTEAFF. The CDR3 nucleotides are TGTGCCAGCTCACCACCGCGGGTCGCAGGGGGCACTGAAGCTTTCTTT.

The chain joins TRBV5-5 to TRBJ1-1, with 8 bases that match TRBD1. The germline V gene encodes CDR1 SGHKS and CDR2 YYEKEE (reference sequence). The CDR3 loop spans 17 amino acids. V was pared by 4 bases and J by 1 base, with 12 bases of the junction left unmatched. CDR3 bases: TGTGCCAGCAGCACGACTATCCAGGGGGCTCGGAACACTGAAGCTTTCTTT. Amino acids: CASSTTIQGARNTEAFF.

The V gene is TRBV27, the J gene TRBJ2-7; 9 bases are shared with TRBD1. The CDR3 covers 17 residues. V trimming: 5 bases; J trimming: 3 bases; junction bases outside the gene matches: 14. Germline V lookup: CDR1 MNHEY, CDR2 SMNVEV (reference sequence). In DNA, the CDR3 is TGTGCCAGCAGTCTTAAAACTCCGGGACAGGGATACTACGAGCAGTACTTC. Translation: CASSLKTPGQGYYEQYF.